This entry lists 3 T cell receptor beta chains sequenced from one sample in a study of blood T cells in healthy people across ages. The authors ran a second PCR of 7 to 11 cycles using a sample-barcoded 5' primer and a J-beta primer mix. Each CDR3 protein is one row after TCRdb ran MiXCR on the 5' RACE reads. The table has roughly 2 million distinct CDR3 sequences, about 50% seen once; the top ten hold less than 2.5%. The sample was blood. These receptors all come from a woman in her thirties or forties in good health.

This clonotype was seen more than once but under ten times. The chain employs TRBV6-1 and TRBJ1-5; D is ambiguous. The germline V and J ends were trimmed by 6 bases and 3 bases, with 15 bases remaining between them. The CDR3 is made up of 15 amino acids. Germline V gives CDR1 MNHNS, CDR2 SASEGT. The CDR3 DNA reads TGTGCCAGCAGCCCTTGGGCTGGGGACAATCAGCCCCAGCATTTT. Protein product: CASSPWAGDNQPQHF.

The chain combines TRBV11-2 with TRBJ1-6; unclear D gene. Per the germline V gene, CDR1 is SGHAT and CDR2 is FQNNGV. Deletions cut 5 bases from V and 5 bases from J, with 10 bases between. This CDR3 spans 14 amino acids. The CDR3 spells CASSRDPNNSPLHF. The CDR3 nucleotides read TGTGCCAGCAGCCGAGACCCGAATAATTCACCCCTCCACTTT.

This clonotype turned up a few times. The J gene is TRBJ1-5, the V gene TRBV6-6; tentatively, D is TRBD1 (5 bases). Trimming cost V 4 bases and J 3 bases, with 13 bases left between them. Germline V lookup: CDR1 MNHNY, CDR2 SVGAGI (reference sequence). CDR3 length: 15 amino acids. CDR3 sequence (DNA): TGTGCCAGCAGTTCCGAAGACAGCTTCAATCAGCCCCAGCATTTT. Its translation: CASSSEDSFNQPQHF.